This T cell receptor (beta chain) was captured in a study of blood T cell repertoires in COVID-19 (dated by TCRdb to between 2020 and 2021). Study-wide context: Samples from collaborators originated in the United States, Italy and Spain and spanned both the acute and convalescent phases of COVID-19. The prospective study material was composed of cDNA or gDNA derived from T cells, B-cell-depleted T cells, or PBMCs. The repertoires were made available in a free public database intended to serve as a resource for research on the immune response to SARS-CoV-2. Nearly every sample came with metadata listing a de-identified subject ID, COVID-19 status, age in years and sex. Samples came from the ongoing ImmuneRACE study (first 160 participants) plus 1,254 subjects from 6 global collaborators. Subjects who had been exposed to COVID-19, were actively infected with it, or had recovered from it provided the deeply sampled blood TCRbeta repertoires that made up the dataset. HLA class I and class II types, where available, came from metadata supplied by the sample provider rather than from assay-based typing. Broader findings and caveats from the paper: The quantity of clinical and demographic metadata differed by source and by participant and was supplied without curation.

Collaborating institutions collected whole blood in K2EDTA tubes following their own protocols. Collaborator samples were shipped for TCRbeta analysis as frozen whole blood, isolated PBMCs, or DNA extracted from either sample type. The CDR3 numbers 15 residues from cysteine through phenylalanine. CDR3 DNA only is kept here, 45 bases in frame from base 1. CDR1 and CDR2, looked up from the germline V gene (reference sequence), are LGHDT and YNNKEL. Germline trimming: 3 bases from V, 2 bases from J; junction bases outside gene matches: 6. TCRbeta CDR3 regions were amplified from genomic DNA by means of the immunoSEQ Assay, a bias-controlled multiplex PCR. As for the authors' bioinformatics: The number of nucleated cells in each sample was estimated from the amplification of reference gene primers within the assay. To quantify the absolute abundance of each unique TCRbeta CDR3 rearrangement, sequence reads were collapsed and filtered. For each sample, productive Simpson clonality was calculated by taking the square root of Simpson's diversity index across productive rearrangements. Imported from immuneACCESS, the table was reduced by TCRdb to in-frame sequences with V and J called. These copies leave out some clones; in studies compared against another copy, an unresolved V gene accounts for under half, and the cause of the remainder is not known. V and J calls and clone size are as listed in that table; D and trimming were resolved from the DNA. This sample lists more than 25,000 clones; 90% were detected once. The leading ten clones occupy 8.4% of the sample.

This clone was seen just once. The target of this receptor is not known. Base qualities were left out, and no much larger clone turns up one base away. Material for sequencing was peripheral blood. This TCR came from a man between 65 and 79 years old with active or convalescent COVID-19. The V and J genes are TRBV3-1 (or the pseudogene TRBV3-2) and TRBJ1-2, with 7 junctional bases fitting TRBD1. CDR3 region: CASSQTTGSNYGYTF. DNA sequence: TGTGCCAGCAGCCAGACGACAGGGTCCAACTATGGCTACACCTTC.